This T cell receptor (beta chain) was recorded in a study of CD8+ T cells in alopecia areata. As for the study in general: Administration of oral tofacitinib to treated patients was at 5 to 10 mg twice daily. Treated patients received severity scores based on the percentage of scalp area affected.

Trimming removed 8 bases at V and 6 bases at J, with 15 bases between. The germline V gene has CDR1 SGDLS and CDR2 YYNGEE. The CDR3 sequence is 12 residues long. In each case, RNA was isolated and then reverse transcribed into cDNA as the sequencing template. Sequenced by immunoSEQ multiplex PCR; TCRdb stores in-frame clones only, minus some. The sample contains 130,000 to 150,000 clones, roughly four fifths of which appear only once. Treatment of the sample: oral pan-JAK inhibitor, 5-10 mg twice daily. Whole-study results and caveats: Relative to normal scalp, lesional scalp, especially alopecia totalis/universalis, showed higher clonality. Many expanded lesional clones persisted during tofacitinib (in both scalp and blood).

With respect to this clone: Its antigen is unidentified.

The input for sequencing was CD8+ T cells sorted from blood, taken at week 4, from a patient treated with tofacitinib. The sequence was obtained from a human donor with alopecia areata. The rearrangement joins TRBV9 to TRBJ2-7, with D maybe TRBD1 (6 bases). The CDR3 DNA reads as TGTGCCAGTCAGGGGCCCTTCGGCGAGCAGTACTTC. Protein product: CASQGPFGEQYF.